Presented here are 10 T cell receptor beta chains from one specimen sequenced in a study of CD8+CD57+ T cells in acquired aplastic anemia. TCR beta VDJ and CDR3 profiles were obtained from a genomic DNA template. TCRdb itself ran the reads through MiXCR, one entry per CDR3 protein. The sample contains roughly 250,000 distinct CDR3 sequences, roughly half of which appear only once. Before being chosen for sequencing, patients had shown CD8+CD57+ cell expansion by flow cytometry. Sequenced material: sorted CD4+, CD8+, or CD8+CD57+ T cells (not recorded which) from PBMCs. These receptors were taken from a human donor with aplastic anemia.

This clonotype was recorded at least ten times. V usage is TRBV14 and J usage is TRBJ1-1; tentatively, D is TRBD1 (5 bases). Trimming took off 3 bases at V and 1 base at J, with 12 bases between the two ends. Germline loops: CDR1 SGHDN, CDR2 FVKESK. CDR3 size: 15 residues. Here the CDR3 reads CASSHPGGRNTEAFF. CDR3 sequence (DNA): TGTGCCAGCAGCCACCCCGGGGGGAGGAACACTGAAGCTTTCTTT. Supplemented by reference TRBV14 and TRBJ1-1, the full variable domain reads EAGVTQFPSHSVIEKGQTVTLRCDPISGHDNLYWYRRVMGKEIKFLLHFVKESKQDESGMPNNRFLAERTGGTYSTLKVQPAELEDSGVYFCASSHPGGRNTEAFFGQGTRLTVV.

This clonotype was seen repeatedly, ten times or more. The chain uses TRBV9 and TRBJ2-7; D is possibly TRBD1 or TRBD2 (5 bases each). Germline V CDR1 and CDR2: SGDLS, YYNGEE. V was shortened by 3 bases and J by 4 bases, with 14 bases between the two germline ends. This CDR3 contains 14 residues. The CDR3 reads CASSASGTEYEQYF. CDR3 in DNA: TGTGCCAGCAGCGCCTCCGGGACCGAATACGAGCAGTACTTC.

This clonotype showed up many times. This rearrangement joins TRBV7-9 to TRBJ1-4; D uncertain. This CDR3 spans 15 amino acids. Germline lookup yields CDR1 SEHNR and CDR2 FQNEAQ (reference sequence). V was clipped by 3 bases and J by 0 bases, with 8 bases between them. The CDR3 reads CASSFPKSTNEKLFF. CDR3 sequence (DNA): TGTGCCAGCAGCTTCCCGAAATCAACTAATGAAAAACTGTTTTTT.

The chain links TRBV7-6 to TRBJ2-2; D is unclear. V lost 6 bases to trimming and J lost 2 bases, with 13 bases between them. The CDR3 covers 15 residues. The germline V gene encodes CDR1 SGHVS and CDR2 FNYEAQ. Written as DNA, the CDR3 is TGTGCCAGCAGATCGGACGGCGGTAACACCGGGGAGCTGTTTTTT. Its protein product is CASRSDGGNTGELFF.

This clonotype was observed a single time. CDR3 sequence (DNA): TGTGCCAGCAGCTTAGTGGGACAGAGGCTTTACGAGCAGTACTTC. Translation: CASSLVGQRLYEQYF. The chain couples TRBV7-9 to TRBJ2-7; 7 nucleotides match TRBD1. Trimming at V came to 1 base and at J to 4 bases, leaving 7 bases not matched to a gene. The CDR3 is 15 amino acids. Germline lookup yields CDR1 SEHNR and CDR2 FQNEAQ (reference sequence).

The rearrangement joins TRBV6-5 to TRBJ1-3; the match to TRBD1 covers 7 bases. The V gene end was trimmed by 4 bases and the J gene end by 4 bases; junction bases not matched to a gene: 13. Germline CDR1 MNHEY, CDR2 SVGAGI. The CDR3 runs 17 residues. In DNA, the CDR3 is TGTGCCAGCAGTTGGACAGGCGACTTCTTGAACGGAAACACCATATATTTT. It yields the protein CASSWTGDFLNGNTIYF.

This clonotype was recorded only once. One end of the junction fails to match germline, which may point to a read error. V usage is TRBV20-1 and J usage is TRBJ1-1, with a weak D call TRBD1 (6 bases). CDR3 length: 12 amino acids. Germline V lookup: CDR1 DFQATT, CDR2 SNEGSKA (reference sequence). The chain's CDR3 is CSASKGDTVAFF. The CDR3, as DNA: TGCAGTGCTTCGAAGGGGGACACTGTAGCTTTCTTT.

This clonotype was seen a handful of times. This chain links TRBV29-1 with TRBJ2-5; 10 bases fit TRBD1. The V segment lost 4 bases and the J segment 4 bases; nucleotides outside the gene matches: 3. This CDR3 comprises 13 residues. Germline V gene data show CDR1 as SQVTM and CDR2 as ANQGSEA. CDR3 loop: CSVGRTGGETQYF. The CDR3 DNA reads as TGCAGCGTTGGAAGGACAGGGGGAGAGACCCAGTACTTC.

In DNA form, the CDR3 reads TGCGCCAGCACGATAGAGAGGGGAGGCTACACCTTC. This codes for CASTIERGGYTF. V and J are TRBV5-1 and TRBJ1-2, with D possibly being TRBD1 (5 bases). The CDR3 length is 12 residues. Trimming left V 6 bases short and J 8 bases short, with 14 bases between. Germline lookup yields CDR1 SGHRS and CDR2 YFSETQ.

At least ten counts were recorded for this clonotype. The V call is TRBV6-5, the J call TRBJ2-1; D remains unclear. Trimming removed 0 bases from V and 8 bases from J, with 8 bases in between. The CDR3 is 13 residues long. Germline-derived CDR1 and CDR2 are MNHEY and SVGAGI. In nucleotides, the CDR3 is TGTGCCAGCAGTTACTCTGGGGATGATGAGCAGTTCTTC. Its protein product is CASSYSGDDEQFF.